This TCR beta chain was identified during a study of molecular identifiers for immune sequencing clone quantification. Turning to the study itself: Four of five splits of RNA from roughly 20,000 or 100,000 naive CD8 cells were sequenced in replicates. General study points: For highly expanded clones, sizes could be underestimated when identical TCR molecules share a barcode.

About this clonotype itself: As yet, its antigen is unknown.

Preparation of the bulk TCR libraries relied on previously described methods and listed TCR primers. Using its own MiXCR run on the PCR reads, TCRdb lists one record per CDR3 protein. The data contain roughly 97,000 distinct CDR3 sequences, 24% of them singletons. CDR1 and CDR2 (germline): SGHTA, FQGTGA. This CDR3 has 16 amino acids. V lost 0 bases, J lost 7 bases, and 7 bases stayed unmatched. The clonotype originates from a human donor in good health. Some libraries in this study had Jurkat cell RNA spiked in. The sequenced sample consisted of naive CD8+ T cells from blood, with Jurkat cell RNA spiked in. As to subset: FACS-sorted CD8+CD4-CCR7+CD45RA+ naive T cells. V is TRBV7-3 and J is TRBJ2-1; 9 nucleotides agree with TRBD2. Here the CDR3 DNA reads TGTGCCAGCAGCTTAACGGCGGGAGGGCTGGTAAATGAGCAGTTCTTC. Its protein product is CASSLTAGGLVNEQFF.